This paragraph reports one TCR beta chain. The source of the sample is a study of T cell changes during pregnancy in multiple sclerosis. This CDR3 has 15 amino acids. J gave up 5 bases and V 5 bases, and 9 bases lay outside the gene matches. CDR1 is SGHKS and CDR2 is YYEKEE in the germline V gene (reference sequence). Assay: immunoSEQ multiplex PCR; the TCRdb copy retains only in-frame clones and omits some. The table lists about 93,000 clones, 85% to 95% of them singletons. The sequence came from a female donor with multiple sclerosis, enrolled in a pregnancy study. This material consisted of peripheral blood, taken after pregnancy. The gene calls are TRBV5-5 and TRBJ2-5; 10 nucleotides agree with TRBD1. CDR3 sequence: CASSQPGQGWETQYF. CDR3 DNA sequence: TGTGCCAGCAGTCAACCGGGACAGGGGTGGGAGACCCAGTACTTC.